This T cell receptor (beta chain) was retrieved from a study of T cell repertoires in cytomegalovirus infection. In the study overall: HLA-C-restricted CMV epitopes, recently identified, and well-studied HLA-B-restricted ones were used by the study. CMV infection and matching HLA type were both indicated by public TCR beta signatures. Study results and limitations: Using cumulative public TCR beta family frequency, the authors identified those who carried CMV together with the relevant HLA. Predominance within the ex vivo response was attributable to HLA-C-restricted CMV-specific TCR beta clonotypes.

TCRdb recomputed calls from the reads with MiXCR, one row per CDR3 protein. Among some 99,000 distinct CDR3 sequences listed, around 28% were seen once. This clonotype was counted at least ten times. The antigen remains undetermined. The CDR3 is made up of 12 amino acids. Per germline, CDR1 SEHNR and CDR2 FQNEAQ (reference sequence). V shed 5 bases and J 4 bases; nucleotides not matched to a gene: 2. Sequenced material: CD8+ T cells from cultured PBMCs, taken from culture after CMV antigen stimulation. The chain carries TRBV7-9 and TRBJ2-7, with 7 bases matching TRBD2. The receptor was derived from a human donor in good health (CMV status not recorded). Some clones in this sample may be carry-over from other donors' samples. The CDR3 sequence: CASSPGLYEQYF. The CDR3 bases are TGTGCCAGCAGCCCGGGACTATACGAGCAGTACTTC.